This TCR beta chain was captured by sequencing in a study of cytomegalovirus exposure and HLA in healthy donors. Primers: 60 Vbeta forward and 13 Jbeta reverse. The assay was immunoSEQ multiplex PCR, and TCRdb's table has in-frame clones only and misses some. This table has approximately 180,000 clones, around 80% appearing once. This CDR3 is built from 18 residues. Germline V CDR1 and CDR2: SGHTA, FQGNSA. V gave up 2 bases and J gave up 0 bases, with 14 bases separating them. Every donor was a healthy person donating bone marrow. The sequence was collected from a man aged 25-40 years in good health and CMV-seropositive. Sequenced material: PBMCs. V and J are TRBV7-2 and TRBJ1-6, with no clear D. CDR3 region: CASSLHPHTSSYNSPLHF. The CDR3 DNA sequence: TGTGCCAGCAGCTTACACCCGCATACGAGCTCCTATAATTCACCCCTCCACTTT.